This TCR beta chain stems from a study of PD-L1 blockade in urothelial cancer. Turning to the study itself: Starting in the mid-2010s, patients were given atezolizumab (1,200 mg intravenously every 3 weeks). The median T cell count in blood samples was more than 110,000.

Germline CDR1 is SNHLY and CDR2 is FYNNEI. With 8 bases removed from V and 2 bases from J, the gap between germline ends came to 12 bases. The CDR3 sequence is 13 residues long. Every PCR was spiked with synthetic TCR analog templates. TCRdb's table, derived via immunoSEQ multiplex PCR, lists solely in-frame clones and lacks some. The data contain 37,000 or so clones, about 79% of them singletons. The source of this sequence is a man in his fifties or sixties with urothelial cancer. This chain connects TRBV2 to TRBJ2-5; a weak D match, TRBD1 (5 bases). This sample comprised PBMCs, obtained around atezolizumab (anti-PD-L1) treatment. As DNA, the CDR3 is TGTGCCAGCCATTGGACACGGCAAGAGACCCAGTACTTC. Translation: CASHWTRQETQYF.